The entry below gives a single TCR beta chain sequence along with its context. Its antigen is not identified. The record originates from a study of CD8 T cells in ankylosing spondylitis. Study observations and caveats: Researchers reportedly found disease-linked clones significantly enriched in matched ankylosing spondylitis synovial fluid.

Quantitative molecular-barcoded 5'-RACE generated the TCR beta libraries. TCRdb processed the 5' RACE reads anew with MiXCR; each CDR3 protein has one entry. The data contain about 350,000 distinct CDR3 sequences, roughly 22% of them singletons. The CDR3 is 15 amino acids. Germline V CDR1 and CDR2: MNHNS, SASEGT. V lost 6 bases, J lost 7 bases, and 16 bases lay in between. The sample comprised blood, either unsorted or a sorted T cell fraction (not recorded which). The rearrangement uses TRBV6-1 and TRBJ1-6; D gene unclear. This receptor was taken from a male donor with ankylosing spondylitis or in good health (not recorded which). The CDR3 nucleotides read TGTGCCAGCAGCCCAGTTACCTTAGGAAATTCACCCCTCCACTTT. It specifies CASSPVTLGNSPLHF.